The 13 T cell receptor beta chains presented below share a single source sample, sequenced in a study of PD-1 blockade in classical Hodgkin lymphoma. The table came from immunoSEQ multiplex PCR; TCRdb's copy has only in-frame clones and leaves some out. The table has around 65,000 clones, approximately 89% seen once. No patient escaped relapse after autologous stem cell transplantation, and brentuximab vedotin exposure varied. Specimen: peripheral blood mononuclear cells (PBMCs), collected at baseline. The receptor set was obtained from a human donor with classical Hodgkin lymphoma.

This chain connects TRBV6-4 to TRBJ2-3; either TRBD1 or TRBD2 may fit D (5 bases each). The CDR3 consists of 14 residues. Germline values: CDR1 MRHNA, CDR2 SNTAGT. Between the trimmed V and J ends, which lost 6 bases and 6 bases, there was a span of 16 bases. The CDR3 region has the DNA TGTGCCAGCAGACGGGAAGGCGAGGGGGATACGCAGTATTTT. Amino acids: CASRREGEGDTQYF.

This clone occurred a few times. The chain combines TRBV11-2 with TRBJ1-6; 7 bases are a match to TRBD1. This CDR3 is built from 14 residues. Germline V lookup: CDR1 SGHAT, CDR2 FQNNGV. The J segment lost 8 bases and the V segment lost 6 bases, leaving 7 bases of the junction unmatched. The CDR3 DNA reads TGTGCCAGCAGGCTGACAGGGAGGGATTCACCCCTCCACTTT. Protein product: CASRLTGRDSPLHF.

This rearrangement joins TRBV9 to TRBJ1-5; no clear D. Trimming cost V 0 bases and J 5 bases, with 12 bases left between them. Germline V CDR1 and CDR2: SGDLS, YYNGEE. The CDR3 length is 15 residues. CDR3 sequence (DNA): TGTGCCAGCAGCGTAGATGGATTACTCGATCAGCCCCAGCATTTT. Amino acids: CASSVDGLLDQPQHF.

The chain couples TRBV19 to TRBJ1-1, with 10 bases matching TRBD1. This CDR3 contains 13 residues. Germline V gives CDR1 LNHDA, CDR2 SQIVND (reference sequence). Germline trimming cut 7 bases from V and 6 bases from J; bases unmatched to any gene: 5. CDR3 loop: CASITDRGAEAFF. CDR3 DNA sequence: TGTGCCAGTATTACGGACAGGGGGGCTGAAGCTTTCTTT.

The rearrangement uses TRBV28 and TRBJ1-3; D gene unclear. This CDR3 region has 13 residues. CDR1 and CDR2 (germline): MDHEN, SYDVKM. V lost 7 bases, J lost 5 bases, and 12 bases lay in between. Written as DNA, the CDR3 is TGTGCCAGCATCAAGGGCAATAGAAACACCATATATTTT. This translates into CASIKGNRNTIYF.

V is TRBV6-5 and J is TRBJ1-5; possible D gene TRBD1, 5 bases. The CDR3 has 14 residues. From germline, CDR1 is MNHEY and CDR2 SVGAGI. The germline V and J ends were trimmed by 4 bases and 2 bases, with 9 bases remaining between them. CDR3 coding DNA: TGTGCCAGCAGTTCAGGGAATGGCAATCAGCCCCAGCATTTT. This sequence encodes CASSSGNGNQPQHF.

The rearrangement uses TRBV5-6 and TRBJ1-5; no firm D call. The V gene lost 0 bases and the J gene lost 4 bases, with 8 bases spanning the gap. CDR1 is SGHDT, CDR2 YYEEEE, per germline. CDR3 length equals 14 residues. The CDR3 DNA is TGTGCCAGCAGCTTGGTCGGGGTAAATCAGCCCCAGCATTTT. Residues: CASSLVGVNQPQHF.

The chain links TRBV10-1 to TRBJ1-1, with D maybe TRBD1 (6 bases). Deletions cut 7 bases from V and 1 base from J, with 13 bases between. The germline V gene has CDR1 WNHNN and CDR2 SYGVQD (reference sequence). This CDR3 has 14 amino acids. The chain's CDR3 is CASTKNRENTEAFF. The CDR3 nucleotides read TGCGCCAGCACTAAAAACAGGGAGAACACTGAAGCTTTCTTT.

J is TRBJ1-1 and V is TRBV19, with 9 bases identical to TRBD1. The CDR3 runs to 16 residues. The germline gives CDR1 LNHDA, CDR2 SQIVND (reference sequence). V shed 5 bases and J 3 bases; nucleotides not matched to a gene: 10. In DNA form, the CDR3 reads TGTGCCAGTAGTCCGCACCGGACAGGGGCGGACACTGAAGCTTTCTTT. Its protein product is CASSPHRTGADTEAFF. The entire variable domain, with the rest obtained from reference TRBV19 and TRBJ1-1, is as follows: DGGITQSPKYLFRKEGQNVTLSCEQNLNHDAMYWYRQDPGQGLRLIYYSQIVNDFQKGDIAEGYSVSREKKESFPLTVTSAQKNPTAFYLCASSPHRTGADTEAFFGQGTRLTVV.

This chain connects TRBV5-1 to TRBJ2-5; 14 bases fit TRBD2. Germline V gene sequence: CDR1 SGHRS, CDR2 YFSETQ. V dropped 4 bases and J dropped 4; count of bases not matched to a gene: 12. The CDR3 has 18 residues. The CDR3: CASSLTSGGAPRSETQYF. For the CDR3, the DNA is TGCGCCAGCAGCCTGACTAGCGGGGGGGCCCCTCGTTCAGAGACCCAGTACTTC.

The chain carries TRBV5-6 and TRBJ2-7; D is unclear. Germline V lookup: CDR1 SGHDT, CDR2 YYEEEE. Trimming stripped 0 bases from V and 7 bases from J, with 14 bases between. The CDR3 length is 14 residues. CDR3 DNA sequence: TGTGCCAGCAGCTTGGCCTCTATAGGTGCGGAGCAGTACTTC. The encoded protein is CASSLASIGAEQYF. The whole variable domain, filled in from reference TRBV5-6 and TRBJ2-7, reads DAGVTQSPTHLIKTRGQQVTLRCSPKSGHDTVSWYQQALGQGPQFIFQYYEEEERQRGNFPDRFSGHQFPNYSSELNVNALLLGDSALYLCASSLASIGAEQYFGPGTRLTVT.

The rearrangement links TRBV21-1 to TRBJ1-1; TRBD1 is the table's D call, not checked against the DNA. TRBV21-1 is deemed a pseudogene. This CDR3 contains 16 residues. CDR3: CASSKGAGTRNTEAFF. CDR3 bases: TGTGCCAGCAGCAAAGGAGCCGGGACACGTAACACTGAAGCTTTCTTT.

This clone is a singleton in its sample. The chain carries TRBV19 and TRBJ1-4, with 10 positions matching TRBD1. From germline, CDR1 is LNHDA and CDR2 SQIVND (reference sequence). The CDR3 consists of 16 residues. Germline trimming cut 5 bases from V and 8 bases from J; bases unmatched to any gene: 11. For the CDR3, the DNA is TGTGCCAGTAGTCCCGACAGGGGGCGCTTAGAAGAAAAACTGTTTTTT. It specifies CASSPDRGRLEEKLFF.